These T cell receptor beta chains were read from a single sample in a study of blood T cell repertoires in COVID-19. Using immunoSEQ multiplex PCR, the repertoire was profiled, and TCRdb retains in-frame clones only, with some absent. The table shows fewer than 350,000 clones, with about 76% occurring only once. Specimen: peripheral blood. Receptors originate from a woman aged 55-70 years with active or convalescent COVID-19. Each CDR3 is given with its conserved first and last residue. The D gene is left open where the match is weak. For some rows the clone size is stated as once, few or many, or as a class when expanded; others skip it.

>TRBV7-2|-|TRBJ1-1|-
CASSLESSAGENTEAFF
TGTGCCAGCAGCTTAGAGTCTTCGGCCGGGGAGAACACTGAAGCTTTCTTT
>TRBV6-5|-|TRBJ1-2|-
CASSQLKNYGYTF
TGTGCCAGCAGTCAACTAAAGAACTATGGCTACACCTTC
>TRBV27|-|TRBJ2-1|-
CASKLARYNEQFF
TGTGCCAGCAAGCTAGCGCGGTACAATGAGCAGTTCTTC
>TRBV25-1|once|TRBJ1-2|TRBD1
CASTNRGFGYTF
TGTGCCAGCACTAACAGGGGCTTTGGCTACACCTTC
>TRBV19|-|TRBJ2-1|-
CASSIGAGRGYNEQFF
TGTGCCAGTAGTATAGGTGCGGGACGGGGCTACAATGAGCAGTTCTTC
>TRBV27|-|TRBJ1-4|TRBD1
CASSFGPQGVEEKLFF
TGTGCCAGCAGTTTTGGGCCACAGGGGGTAGAAGAAAAACTGTTTTTT
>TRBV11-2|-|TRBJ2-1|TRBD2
CASSPNPGGNEQFF
TGTGCCAGCAGCCCAAACCCCGGGGGGAATGAGCAGTTCTTC
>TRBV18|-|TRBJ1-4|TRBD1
CASSPSSDRAPFF
TGTGCCAGCTCACCTTCTAGTGACAGGGCCCCGTTTTTT
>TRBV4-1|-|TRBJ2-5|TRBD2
CASSLRGAYQETQYF
TGCGCCAGCAGCCTGCGGGGGGCGTACCAAGAGACCCAGTACTTC
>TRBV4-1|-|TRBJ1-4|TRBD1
CASSQTSGGIEKLFF
TGCGCCAGCAGCCAAACTTCAGGGGGAATAGAAAAACTGTTTTTT
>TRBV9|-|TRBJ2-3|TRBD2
CASSVAPGLAITDTQYF
TGTGCCAGCAGCGTAGCCCCCGGACTAGCGATCACAGATACGCAGTATTTT
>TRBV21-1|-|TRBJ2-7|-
CASSNARQGSYEQYF
TGTGCCAGCAGCAACGCCAGACAGGGATCCTACGAGCAGTACTTC
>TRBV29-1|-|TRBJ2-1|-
CSVEGGQSNEQFF
TGCAGCGTTGAGGGGGGACAGTCCAATGAGCAGTTCTTC
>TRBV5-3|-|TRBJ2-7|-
CARSLVGPPEWRLDF
TGTGCCAGAAGCTTGGTTGGTCCCCCGGAGTGGAGACTGGACTTC
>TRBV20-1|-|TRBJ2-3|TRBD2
CSASSSGGAGDTQYF
TGCAGTGCTAGTTCGAGCGGGGGGGCGGGAGATACGCAGTATTTT
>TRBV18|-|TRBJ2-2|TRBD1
CASSPGTGDTGELFF
TGTGCCAGCTCACCGGGGACAGGGGACACCGGGGAGCTGTTTTTT
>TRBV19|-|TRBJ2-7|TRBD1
CASSPRTGGREQYF
TGTGCCAGTAGTCCGCGGACAGGGGGCAGAGAGCAGTACTTC